This T cell receptor (beta chain) was recovered during a study of CD8 T cells in ankylosing spondylitis. Study observations and caveats: Reportedly, matched ankylosing spondylitis synovial fluid was significantly enriched for disease-linked clones. Seemingly distinctive of ankylosing spondylitis blood was a TCR beta motif formed by eight highly homologous variants.

Using its own MiXCR run on the 5' RACE reads, TCRdb lists one record per CDR3 protein. The top ten clones hold roughly 4.5% of a sample with some 150,000 distinct CDR3 sequences, 9.5% to 12% of them seen once. V lost 7 bases to trimming and J lost 6 bases, with 16 bases between them. There are 13 residues in the CDR3. Germline CDR1 SGHAT, CDR2 FQNNGV. This clonotype was seen at least ten times. What it binds is not known. This sequence was found in a female donor with ankylosing spondylitis or in good health (not recorded which). Sequencing was performed on blood, either unsorted or a sorted T cell fraction (not recorded which). The rearrangement uses TRBV11-2 and TRBJ2-7; D tentatively fits TRBD1 or TRBD2 (5 bases each). The DNA of the CDR3 is TGTGCCAGCAACCGGGCTCCAGGGAGCGAGCAGTACTTC. Protein sequence: CASNRAPGSEQYF. Variable domain in full (rest from reference TRBV11-2 and TRBJ2-7): EAGVAQSPRYKIIEKRQSVAFWCNPISGHATLYWYQQILGQGPKLLIQFQNNGVVDDSQLPKDRFSAERLKGVDSTLKIQPAKLEDSAVYLCASNRAPGSEQYFGPGTRLTVT.